The clone carrying this TCR beta chain was detected only a few times. The authors' processing: After removing out-of-frame reads, 2.3 million or so distinct TCRbeta sequences remained. Clones were sequenced by immunoSEQ multiplex PCR, and TCRdb holds only the in-frame ones, with some missing. The D gene and trimming were derived from the DNA, and the V and J assignments and clone size from that table. This sample carries about 58,000 clones, roughly 84% of them seen once, and the ten largest clones take just under 0.5%. The CDR3 loop spans 13 amino acids. J lost 8 bases, V lost 0 bases, and 0 bases had no gene match. Germline V lookup: CDR1 MNHEY, CDR2 SVGAGI. Single viable CD3+CD4+CD8-CD45RO+ cells were sorted as the memory CD4+ T cells. After thawing, CD4+ T cells were positively selected. This record comes from a study of memory CD4+ T cells and cytomegalovirus serostatus. Study summary: Donors were healthy Belgian adults, 9 or 10 CMV seropositive and 20 to 25 seronegative.

Material: memory CD4+ T cells from blood. The TCR sequence derives from an adult in good health and CMV-seronegative. Some clones in this sample may be carry-over from other donors' samples. The chain links TRBV6-5 to TRBJ1-4, with 7 bases matching TRBD1. CDR3 in DNA: TGTGCCAGCAGTTACTCGACAGGGGAAAAACTGTTTTTT. It specifies CASSYSTGEKLFF.